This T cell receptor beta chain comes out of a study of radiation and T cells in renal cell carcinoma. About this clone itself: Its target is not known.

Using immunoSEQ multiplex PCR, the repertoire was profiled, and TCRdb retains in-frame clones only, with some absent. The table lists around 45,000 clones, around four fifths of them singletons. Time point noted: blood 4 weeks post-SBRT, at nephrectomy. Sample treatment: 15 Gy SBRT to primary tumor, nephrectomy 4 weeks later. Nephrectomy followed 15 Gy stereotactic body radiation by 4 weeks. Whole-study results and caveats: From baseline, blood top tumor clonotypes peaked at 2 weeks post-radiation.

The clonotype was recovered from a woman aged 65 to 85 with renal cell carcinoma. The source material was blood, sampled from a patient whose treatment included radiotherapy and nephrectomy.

The CDR3 coding sequence is TGTGCCAGCAGCTTGGGAGACTACAATGAGCAGTTCTTC. This translates into CASSLGDYNEQFF. The chain is built from TRBV5-4 and TRBJ2-1, with unresolved D. The V end lost 0 bases, the J end lost 3 bases, and 4 bases lay between the germline ends. Germline lookup yields CDR1 SGHNT and CDR2 YYREEE (reference sequence). CDR3 length equals 13 residues. Full variable domain (missing parts from reference TRBV5-4 and TRBJ2-1): ETGVTQSPTHLIKTRGQQVTLRCSSQSGHNTVSWYQQALGQGPQFIFQYYREEENGRGNFPPRFSGLQFPNYSSELNVNALELDDSALYLCASSLGDYNEQFFGPGTRLTVL.